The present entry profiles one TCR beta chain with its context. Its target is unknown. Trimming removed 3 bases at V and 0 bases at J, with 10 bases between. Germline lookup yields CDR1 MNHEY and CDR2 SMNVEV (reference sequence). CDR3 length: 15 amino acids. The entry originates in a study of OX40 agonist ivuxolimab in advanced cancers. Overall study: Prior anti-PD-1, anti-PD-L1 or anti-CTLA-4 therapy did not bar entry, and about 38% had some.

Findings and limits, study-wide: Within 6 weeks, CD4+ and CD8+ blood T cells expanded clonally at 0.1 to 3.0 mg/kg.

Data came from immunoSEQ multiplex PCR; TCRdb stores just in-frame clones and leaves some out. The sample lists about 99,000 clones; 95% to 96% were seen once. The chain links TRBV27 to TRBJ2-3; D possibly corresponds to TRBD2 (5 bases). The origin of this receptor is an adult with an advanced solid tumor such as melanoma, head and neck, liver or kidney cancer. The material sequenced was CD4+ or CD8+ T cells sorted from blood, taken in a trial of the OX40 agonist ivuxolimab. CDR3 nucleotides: TGTGCCAGCAGTTTTTCGGGGTCCAGCACAGATACGCAGTATTTT. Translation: CASSFSGSSTDTQYF.